Below, 22 T cell receptor beta chains from the same sample are listed, as sequenced in a study of blood T cell repertoires in COVID-19. Clones were read by immunoSEQ multiplex PCR, and TCRdb kept only the in-frame ones, dropping some. This table has 200,000 or so clones, approximately 84% appearing once. The specimen was peripheral blood. The receptor source for this set is a man of 80 years or more with acute or convalescent COVID-19.

V is TRBV5-1 and J is TRBJ2-1, with 11 positions matching TRBD2. Per germline, CDR1 SGHRS and CDR2 YFSETQ. The CDR3 is made up of 15 amino acids. Unmatched junction bases numbered 8, after V lost 4 bases and J lost 8 bases. The CDR3 loop is CASSETSGRGYEQFF. DNA of the CDR3: TGCGCCAGCAGCGAAACTAGCGGGAGAGGGTATGAGCAGTTCTTC.

The chain recombines TRBV6-5 with TRBJ1-5; D not resolved. The V gene's germline CDR1 is MNHEY and CDR2 SVGAGI. V lost 5 bases to trimming and J lost 7 bases, with 9 bases between them. The CDR3 has 12 residues. The CDR3 here is CASSPAGQPQHF. The CDR3 nucleotides read TGTGCCAGCAGTCCCGCAGGACAGCCCCAGCATTTT.

The chain uses TRBV5-5 and TRBJ2-5; 9 positions match TRBD1. V dropped 3 bases and J dropped 5; count of bases not matched to a gene: 5. CDR3 length: 14 residues. The germline gives CDR1 SGHKS, CDR2 YYEKEE (reference sequence). CDR3 coding DNA: TGTGCCAGCAGCTCCGGGACAGGGCGGGAGACCCAGTACTTC. Its protein is CASSSGTGRETQYF.

The rearrangement links TRBV19 to TRBJ2-2; 9 positions agree with TRBD1. CDR1 LNHDA and CDR2 SQIVND come from the germline V gene (reference sequence). J was trimmed by 5 bases and V by 6 bases; bases with no gene match: 4. The CDR3 sequence is 14 residues long. This chain's CDR3 is CASRGQGGTGELFF. The DNA of the CDR3 is TGTGCCAGTAGGGGACAGGGAGGAACCGGGGAGCTGTTTTTT.

V and J are TRBV30 and TRBJ2-1; perhaps TRBD1 as D (5 bases). Germline V gene lookup returns CDR1 GTSNPN and CDR2 SVGIG (reference sequence). The CDR3 sequence is 11 residues long. The V end was cut by 2 bases, the J end by 6 bases, with 5 bases between. CDR3 loop: CAWSTGNEQFF. The CDR3 DNA is TGTGCCTGGAGTACAGGCAATGAGCAGTTCTTC.

The rearrangement links TRBV11-3 to TRBJ1-5; possible D gene TRBD1, 5 bases. In germline, CDR1 is SGHNT, CDR2 YENEEA. V was cut by 1 base and J by 7 bases, with 8 bases left in between. The CDR3 extends over 13 amino acids. CDR3 nucleotide sequence: TGTGCCAGCAGCTTAGGGGAGGGGCAGCCCCAGCATTTT. Translation gives CASSLGEGQPQHF.

This rearrangement joins TRBV27 to TRBJ2-1, with D unresolved. The V end lost 11 bases, the J end lost 0 bases, and 11 bases lay between the germline ends. Germline loops: CDR1 MNHEY, CDR2 SMNVEV (reference sequence). The CDR3 contains 13 residues. The CDR3 region has the DNA TGTGCCGCAAGCGCCGGCTCCTACAATGAGCAGTTCTTC. Translated, it gives CAASAGSYNEQFF.

This chain joins TRBV6-5 and TRBJ1-2; the match to TRBD1 covers 7 bases. In germline, CDR1 is MNHEY, CDR2 SVGAGI. This CDR3 is 15 amino acids long. The junction had 15 bases not matched to a gene; V was cut back by 6 bases and J by 8 bases. The DNA of the CDR3 is TGTGCCAGCAGAATATATACCGGGACAGACGGCGGCTACACCTTC. Its protein product is CASRIYTGTDGGYTF.

The chain employs TRBV12-3 or TRBV12-4 and TRBJ2-1; D possibly corresponds to TRBD1 (5 bases). Trimming cost V 5 bases and J 8 bases, with 7 bases left between them. The CDR3 contains 11 residues. CDR3 in amino acids: CASSKGDEQFF. The CDR3 nucleotides are TGTGCCAGCAGTAAAGGGGATGAGCAGTTCTTC.

This clone came up once. This chain uses TRBV5-6 with TRBJ1-4; the D is unclear. This CDR3 has 12 residues. Looked up from germline, CDR1 is SGHDT and CDR2 is YYEEEE. Trimming left V 4 bases short and J 8 bases short, with 9 bases between. CDR3 DNA sequence: TGTGCCAGCAGCGTTGGAGGAGAAAAACTGTTTTTT. Protein product: CASSVGGEKLFF. Combining the CDR3 with reference TRBV5-6 and TRBJ1-4 gives the whole variable domain DAGVTQSPTHLIKTRGQQVTLRCSPKSGHDTVSWYQQALGQGPQFIFQYYEEEERQRGNFPDRFSGHQFPNYSSELNVNALLLGDSALYLCASSVGGEKLFFGSGTQLSVL.

The chain employs TRBV19 and TRBJ2-2, with 7 bases fitting TRBD2. Germline values: CDR1 LNHDA, CDR2 SQIVND (reference sequence). V lost 5 bases to trimming and J lost 4 bases; unmatched junction nucleotides: 7. The CDR3 is 15 amino acids. CDR3 in amino acids: CASSRWEGSTGELFF. For the CDR3, the DNA is TGTGCCAGTAGTCGGTGGGAGGGCTCCACCGGGGAGCTGTTTTTT. The whole variable domain, remainder taken from reference TRBV19 and TRBJ2-2, is DGGITQSPKYLFRKEGQNVTLSCEQNLNHDAMYWYRQDPGQGLRLIYYSQIVNDFQKGDIAEGYSVSREKKESFPLTVTSAQKNPTAFYLCASSRWEGSTGELFFGEGSRLTVL.

The gene calls are TRBV10-3 and TRBJ1-3, with D perhaps TRBD1 (6 bases). Trimming took 6 bases from V and 8 from J, leaving 14 bases between them. Germline assignment: CDR1 ENHRY and CDR2 SYGVKD. The CDR3 consists of 13 residues. The CDR3, as DNA: TGTGCCATCAGAGCAGGGGCCTCAGACACCATATATTTT. Protein sequence: CAIRAGASDTIYF.

The CDR3 protein is CASSTRDRGGTEAFF. The CDR3, as DNA: TGTGCCAGCAGCACCCGGGACAGGGGAGGTACTGAAGCTTTCTTT. The chain joins TRBV4-2 to TRBJ1-1, with TRBD1 identical over 10 bases. The CDR3 totals 15 residues. Germline assignment: CDR1 LGHNA and CDR2 YNFKEQ. J gave up 5 bases and V 5 bases, and 8 bases lay outside the gene matches.

The J gene is TRBJ2-1, the V gene TRBV2, with 7 bases identical to TRBD2. Germline lookup yields CDR1 SNHLY and CDR2 FYNNEI. V trimming: 5 bases; J trimming: 0 bases; junction bases outside the gene matches: 7. The CDR3 length is 16 residues. CDR3: CASSRGLQLSYNEQFF. The CDR3, as DNA: TGTGCCAGCAGTAGGGGACTACAACTCTCCTACAATGAGCAGTTCTTC.

The chain carries TRBV11-2 and TRBJ2-3, with a weak D call TRBD1 (6 bases). Trimming cost V 3 bases and J 5 bases, with 12 bases left between them. The CDR3 is 14 residues long. Germline CDR1 is SGHAT and CDR2 is FQNNGV. The CDR3 region is CASSLGTLLDTQYF. CDR3 coding DNA: TGTGCCAGCAGCTTGGGGACACTTTTAGATACGCAGTATTTT.

The rearrangement links TRBV29-1 to TRBJ2-3, with D possibly being TRBD1 (6 bases). This CDR3 is built from 15 residues. V dropped 2 bases and J dropped 2 bases, with 14 bases sitting between them. Per the germline V gene, CDR1 is SQVTM and CDR2 is ANQGSEA. Here the CDR3 DNA reads TGCAGCGTTGAAAGTCCCAGGGGCCTCACAGATACGCAGTATTTT. It specifies CSVESPRGLTDTQYF.

This clone was counted a single time. The genes are TRBV24-1 and TRBJ1-5; possibly TRBD1 for D (5 bases). The V end lost 3 bases, the J end lost 6 bases, and 11 bases lay between the germline ends. The CDR3 is 14 amino acids. Germline V CDR1 and CDR2: KGHDR, SFDVKD. The chain's CDR3 is CATSDGQGIQPQHF. The CDR3 DNA reads TGTGCCACCAGTGATGGGCAGGGAATTCAGCCCCAGCATTTT.

Here the CDR3 DNA reads TGTGCCAGCAGCTCCGACCCTTGGACAGGGCATGGCGGGGAGCTGTTTTTT. Translating it yields CASSSDPWTGHGGELFF. The chain has TRBV7-3 and TRBJ2-2, with 8 bases matching TRBD1. The germline V gene has CDR1 SGHTA and CDR2 FQGTGA. The CDR3 length is 17 residues. Trimming removed 4 bases from V and 7 bases from J; junction bases left unmatched: 14.

The chain couples TRBV7-2 to TRBJ2-2; D perhaps matches TRBD2 (6 bases). CDR1 and CDR2 (germline): SGHTA, FQGNSA. Trimming cost V 0 bases and J 6 bases, with 14 bases left between them. The CDR3 is made up of 16 amino acids. DNA of the CDR3: TGTGCCAGCAGCTTAGCGGGAGGCCGCTCGGCCGGGGAGCTGTTTTTT. It is translated as CASSLAGGRSAGELFF.

The gene calls are TRBV7-9 and TRBJ1-3, with unresolved D. The length of the CDR3 is 13 residues. V dropped 11 bases and J dropped 0 bases, with 11 bases sitting between them. CDR1 and CDR2 from the germline V gene are SEHNR and FQNEAQ (reference sequence). The CDR3 coding sequence is TGTGCCTCCCGGGGAAACTCTGGAAACACCATATATTTT. This gives the protein CASRGNSGNTIYF.

V and J are TRBV15 and TRBJ1-1; 7 bases line up with TRBD1. Trimming removed 2 bases from V and 11 bases from J; junction bases left unmatched: 8. In germline, CDR1 is LNHNV, CDR2 YYDKDF (reference sequence). The CDR3 contains 13 residues. CDR3 protein: CATSRNTGEQAFF. The CDR3 coding sequence is TGTGCCACCAGCAGAAATACAGGGGAGCAGGCTTTCTTT. Filled out from reference TRBV15 and TRBJ1-1, the complete variable domain reads DAMVIQNPRYQVTQFGKPVTLSCSQTLNHNVMYWYQQKSSQAPKLLFHYYDKDFNNEADTPDNFQSRRPNTSFCFLDIRSPGLGDTAMYLCATSRNTGEQAFFGQGTRLTVV.

The chain employs TRBV5-1 and TRBJ2-1, with 13 bases aligning to TRBD2. V shed 0 bases and J 8 bases; nucleotides not matched to a gene: 8. The germline gives CDR1 SGHRS, CDR2 YFSETQ. This CDR3 region has 17 residues. CDR3 loop: CASSLGTSGSTGDEQFF. The DNA of the CDR3 is TGCGCCAGCAGCTTGGGGACTAGCGGGAGTACGGGGGATGAGCAGTTCTTC.